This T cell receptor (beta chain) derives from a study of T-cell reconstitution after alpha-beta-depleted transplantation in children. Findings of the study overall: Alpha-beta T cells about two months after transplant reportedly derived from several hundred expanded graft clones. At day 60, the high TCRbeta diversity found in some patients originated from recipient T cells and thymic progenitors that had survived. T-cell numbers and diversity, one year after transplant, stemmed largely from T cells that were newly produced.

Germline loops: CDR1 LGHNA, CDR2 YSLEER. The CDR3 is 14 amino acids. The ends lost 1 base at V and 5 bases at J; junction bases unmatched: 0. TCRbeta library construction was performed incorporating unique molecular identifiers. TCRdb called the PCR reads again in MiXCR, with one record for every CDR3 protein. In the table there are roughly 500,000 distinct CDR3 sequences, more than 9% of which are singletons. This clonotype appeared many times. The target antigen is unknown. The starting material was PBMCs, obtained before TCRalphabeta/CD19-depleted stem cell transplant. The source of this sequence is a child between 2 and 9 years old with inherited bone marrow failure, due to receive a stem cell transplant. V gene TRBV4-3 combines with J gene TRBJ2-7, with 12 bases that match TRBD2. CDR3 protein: CASSQGTSGDEQYF. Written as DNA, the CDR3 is TGCGCCAGCAGCCAAGGGACTAGCGGGGACGAGCAGTACTTC.